The 32 T cell receptor beta chains reported below all come from one sample, sequenced in a study of T cell clones after liver transplantation. Assay: immunoSEQ multiplex PCR; the TCRdb copy retains only in-frame clones and omits some. The top ten clones hold approximately 25% of a sample with about 21,000 clones, about 94% of them seen once. This sample comprised CD8+ T cells from blood, obtained 25 months after liver transplant. These TCRs come from a human patient who received a liver transplant. Part of the T cells may come from the graft donor.

The chain employs TRBV28 and TRBJ2-5; D gene unclear. Trimming shortened V by 7 bases and J by 4 bases, and 16 bases separated the two germline ends. The CDR3 contains 14 residues. Germline CDR1 and CDR2: MDHEN and SYDVKM. In DNA form, the CDR3 reads TGTGCCAGCACCCATAGTAGGCCAAGAGAGACCCAGTACTTC. Encoded protein: CASTHSRPRETQYF.

The chain uses TRBV28 and TRBJ2-5; the D gene is possibly TRBD2 (6 bases). V lost 9 bases and J 2 bases, leaving 13 bases between the germline ends. This CDR3 comprises 13 residues. In germline, CDR1 is MDHEN, CDR2 SYDVKM. The CDR3, as DNA: TGTGCCAGACTTAGCGGAGATCAAGAGACCCAGTACTTC. Translated: CARLSGDQETQYF.

The genes are TRBV6-1 and TRBJ2-7; no clear D gene. V was trimmed by 1 base and J by 2 bases, leaving 9 bases between them. This CDR3 comprises 14 residues. The germline gives CDR1 MNHNS, CDR2 SASEGT. The CDR3 nucleotides read TGTGCCAGCAGTGAAGGGCTGGGGACCTACGAGCAGTACTTC. Its protein product is CASSEGLGTYEQYF.

The chain has TRBV4-1 and TRBJ1-1; D unresolved. The ends were cut back, 0 bases at V and 0 bases at J, with 8 bases in the middle. The CDR3 loop spans 15 amino acids. The germline CDR1 and CDR2 sequences are MGHRA and YSYEKL. For the CDR3, the DNA is TGCGCCAGCAGCCAAGAGCCAGTCTTGAACACTGAAGCTTTCTTT. It encodes CASSQEPVLNTEAFF.

V is TRBV4-1 and J is TRBJ2-7; maybe TRBD2 (6 bases). CDR3 length: 15 amino acids. The germline V gene has CDR1 MGHRA and CDR2 YSYEKL. Trimming removed 5 bases from V and 3 bases from J, with 17 bases in between. As DNA, the CDR3 is TGCGCCAGCAGCTCTTTAGCGGAGGTGGGCTACGAGCAGTACTTC. Amino acids: CASSSLAEVGYEQYF.

The rearrangement joins TRBV27 to TRBJ2-4, with TRBD1 identical over 7 bases. CDR1 and CDR2 from the germline V gene are MNHEY and SMNVEV (reference sequence). The CDR3 spans 16 residues. Germline trimming cut 4 bases from V and 7 bases from J; bases unmatched to any gene: 13. The CDR3 coding sequence is TGTGCCAGCAGTTCCTGGCGGACAGGCACGCGGAACATTCAGTACTTC. This encodes CASSSWRTGTRNIQYF.

V and J are TRBV4-2 and TRBJ1-2; D gene ambiguous. V was trimmed by 2 bases and J by 0 bases, leaving 10 bases between them. Germline lookup yields CDR1 LGHNA and CDR2 YNFKEQ. The CDR3 sequence is 15 residues long. The CDR3 spells CASSQREGPNYGYTF. The CDR3 DNA reads as TGTGCCAGCAGCCAAAGAGAAGGGCCTAACTATGGCTACACCTTC.

This sequence joins TRBV10-3 and TRBJ1-2, with D uncertain. Germline CDR1 is ENHRY and CDR2 is SYGVKD. The V gene lost 3 bases and the J gene lost 4 bases, with 9 bases spanning the gap. This CDR3 has 13 amino acids. The CDR3 region has the DNA TGTGCCATCAGTGACCACCCGGGCTATGGCTACACCTTC. It is translated as CAISDHPGYGYTF.

This clone has a single count. The gene calls are TRBV13 and TRBJ1-5, with D uncertain. Trimming took off 1 base at V and 0 bases at J, with 4 bases between the two ends. The CDR3 covers 14 residues. The germline CDR1 and CDR2 sequences are PRHDT and FYEKMQ (reference sequence). CDR3 amino acids: CASSLEGSNQPQHF. The DNA for the CDR3 is TGTGCCAGCAGCTTAGAGGGTAGCAATCAGCCCCAGCATTTT.

The chain has TRBV7-9 and TRBJ2-2, with 7 bases that match TRBD1. The CDR3 has 15 residues. The germline V gene encodes CDR1 SEHNR and CDR2 FQNEAQ (reference sequence). The V gene end was trimmed by 4 bases and the J gene end by 0 bases; junction bases not matched to a gene: 2. The CDR3 nucleotides read TGTGCCAGCAGCTCAGACAGGGCGAACACCGGGGAGCTGTTTTTT. Its translation: CASSSDRANTGELFF.

The rearrangement joins TRBV30 to TRBJ2-5; D possibly matches TRBD1 or TRBD2 (5 bases each). The CDR3 sequence is 15 residues long. Between the trimmed V and J ends, which lost 3 bases and 7 bases, there was a span of 21 bases. CDR1 and CDR2 from the germline V gene are GTSNPN and SVGIG (reference sequence). The CDR3 reads CAWRGERPRDGTQYF. CDR3 in DNA: TGTGCCTGGAGGGGGGAGAGACCGAGAGACGGGACCCAGTACTTC.

J is TRBJ2-2 and V is TRBV7-9; TRBD2 agrees at 7 bases. The CDR3 contains 15 residues. V gave up 7 bases and J gave up 2 bases; unmatched junction bases: 7. CDR1 and CDR2 from the germline V gene are SEHNR and FQNEAQ (reference sequence). The CDR3: CASILGTINTGELFF. CDR3 nucleotides: TGTGCCAGCATCTTGGGGACTATCAACACCGGGGAGCTGTTTTTT. The full variable domain, rest sourced from reference TRBV7-9 and TRBJ2-2, is DTGVSQNPRHKITKRGQNVTFRCDPISEHNRLYWYRQTLGQGPEFLTYFQNEAQLEKSRLLSDRFSAERPKGSFSTLEIQRTEQGDSAMYLCASILGTINTGELFFGEGSRLTVL.

V is TRBV6-1 and J is TRBJ1-5; D is possibly TRBD1 (5 bases). Trimming removed 10 bases at V and 0 bases at J, with 13 bases between. This CDR3 is 14 amino acids long. CDR1 and CDR2 (germline): MNHNS, SASEGT. CDR3 loop: CATWGTDSNQPQHF. The CDR3 region has the DNA TGTGCCACCTGGGGGACGGATAGCAATCAGCCCCAGCATTTT.

This rearrangement joins TRBV6-5 to TRBJ1-5, with D perhaps matching TRBD1 (5 bases). V was shortened by 5 bases and J by 3 bases, with 14 bases between the two germline ends. Germline values: CDR1 MNHEY, CDR2 SVGAGI. The CDR3 runs to 15 residues. The CDR3 coding sequence is TGTGCCAGCAGTAGCCGGGGGGGAGACAATCAGCCCCAGCATTTT. Residues: CASSSRGGDNQPQHF.

The genes are TRBV2 and TRBJ2-7; 7 nucleotides align to TRBD1. The CDR3 covers 15 residues. Germline V gene sequence: CDR1 SNHLY, CDR2 FYNNEI. Trimming removed 2 bases from V and 7 bases from J; junction bases left unmatched: 11. The CDR3 spells CASSEPDRYQGEQYF. CDR3 bases: TGTGCCAGCAGTGAACCGGACAGGTATCAAGGAGAGCAGTACTTC. The full variable domain, with the rest looked up from reference TRBV2 and TRBJ2-7, is EPEVTQTPSHQVTQMGQEVILRCVPISNHLYFYWYRQILGQKVEFLVSFYNNEISEKSEIFDDQFSVERPDGSNFTLKIRSTKLEDSAMYFCASSEPDRYQGEQYFGPGTRLTVT.

The rearrangement joins TRBV7-9 to TRBJ2-5, with TRBD2 matching 12 bases. CDR1 and CDR2 (germline): SEHNR, FQNEAQ (reference sequence). V shed 5 bases and J 4 bases; nucleotides not matched to a gene: 2. This CDR3 comprises 14 residues. The CDR3 is CASSPSGRGETQYF. Written as DNA, the CDR3 is TGTGCCAGCAGCCCTAGCGGGAGGGGAGAGACCCAGTACTTC.

V gene TRBV19 combines with J gene TRBJ2-7; unclear D gene. With 5 bases removed from V and 5 bases from J, the gap between germline ends came to 13 bases. The CDR3 consists of 13 residues. Germline CDR1 and CDR2: LNHDA and SQIVND (reference sequence). CDR3 DNA sequence: TGTGCCAGTAGTCCCGATTTGGTTAACGAGCAGTACTTC. Translating it yields CASSPDLVNEQYF.

Regarding this clone: At one boundary the junction diverges from the germline segment, which might be a read error. The chain links TRBV5-6 to TRBJ2-1, with D perhaps TRBD2 (6 bases). CDR3 length: 16 residues. Germline loops: CDR1 SGHDT, CDR2 YYEEEE. Here the CDR3 reads CASRLGAGEGRNEQFF. The CDR3 DNA is TGTGCCAGCAGGTTGGGTGCTGGCGAGGGGAGGAATGAGCAGTTCTTC.

This clone was recorded only once. The chain is built from TRBV30 and TRBJ2-1, with D possibly matching TRBD2 (5 bases). V shed 4 bases and J shed 0 bases, with 10 bases lying between them. Germline-derived CDR1 and CDR2 are GTSNPN and SVGIG (reference sequence). The CDR3 runs 14 residues. In DNA, the CDR3 is TGTGCCTGGATGCCAGACTACTCCTACAATGAGCAGTTCTTC. Translating it yields CAWMPDYSYNEQFF.

There are a few counts of this clone. The rearrangement links TRBV9 to TRBJ2-7, with unresolved D. V was cut by 0 bases and J by 3 bases, with 7 bases left in between. CDR1 is SGDLS and CDR2 is YYNGEE in the germline V gene. CDR3 length: 13 amino acids. CDR3 region: CASSVGDGYEQYF. CDR3 DNA: TGTGCCAGCAGCGTAGGAGATGGCTACGAGCAGTACTTC. Drawing the rest from reference TRBV9 and TRBJ2-7, the complete variable domain is DSGVTQTPKHLITATGQRVTLRCSPRSGDLSVYWYQQSLDQGLQFLIQYYNGEERAKGNILERFSAQQFPDLHSELNLSSLELGDSALYFCASSVGDGYEQYFGPGTRLTVT.

The chain carries TRBV7-2 and TRBJ2-3, with D possibly TRBD2 on 5 matching bases. The CDR3 covers 15 residues. In germline, CDR1 is SGHTA, CDR2 FQGNSA. V lost 4 bases, J lost 4 bases, and 15 bases lay in between. The CDR3 is CASSSTGILADTQYF. CDR3 DNA sequence: TGTGCCAGCAGCTCAACCGGGATTTTAGCAGATACGCAGTATTTT.

The gene calls are TRBV5-1 and TRBJ2-3, with D possibly matching TRBD1 (5 bases). V gave up 2 bases and J gave up 3 bases, with 7 bases separating them. CDR3 length equals 13 residues. Germline lookup yields CDR1 SGHRS and CDR2 YFSETQ. As DNA, the CDR3 is TGCGCCAGCAGCTTACCAGGGACAGATACGCAGTATTTT. This translates into CASSLPGTDTQYF.

The chain links TRBV27 to TRBJ2-1; no clear D gene. The CDR3 spans 14 residues. V lost 0 bases to trimming and J lost 2 bases, with 5 bases between them. Germline assignment: CDR1 MNHEY and CDR2 SMNVEV (reference sequence). CDR3 bases: TGTGCCAGCAGTTTATCAGGCCCCTACAATGAGCAGTTCTTC. Translation: CASSLSGPYNEQFF.

This clone ranks as medium-sized. J is TRBJ2-1 and V is TRBV29-1; D perhaps matches TRBD2 (5 bases). The length of the CDR3 is 10 residues. V dropped 5 bases and J dropped 9 bases, with 8 bases sitting between them. Germline loops: CDR1 SQVTM, CDR2 ANQGSEA. The CDR3 region is CSVLEVEQFF. The CDR3, as DNA: TGCAGCGTTTTGGAGGTTGAGCAGTTCTTC.

V and J are TRBV27 and TRBJ2-1; D is undetermined. Trimming took 8 bases from V and 8 from J, leaving 13 bases between them. CDR1 and CDR2 (germline): MNHEY, SMNVEV (reference sequence). There are 12 residues in the CDR3. For the CDR3, the DNA is TGTGCCAGCTTCAGTAGTTCGTATGAGCAGTTCTTC. Its protein is CASFSSSYEQFF.

The chain joins TRBV4-2 to TRBJ1-1; a possible D gene is TRBD1 (5 bases). Deletions cut 0 bases from V and 5 bases from J, with 13 bases between. The CDR3 is 15 amino acids. CDR1 LGHNA and CDR2 YNFKEQ come from the germline V gene. The CDR3: CASSQEGGVGTEAFF. The CDR3, as DNA: TGTGCCAGCAGCCAAGAGGGGGGAGTAGGGACTGAAGCTTTCTTT.

This clone is a singleton in its sample. This sequence joins TRBV28 and TRBJ2-7, with D tentatively TRBD1 (6 bases). Trimming removed 5 bases at V and 0 bases at J, with 17 bases between. Germline V gives CDR1 MDHEN, CDR2 SYDVKM. The CDR3 loop spans 16 amino acids. CDR3 nucleotide sequence: TGTGCCAGCAGTCCACTTTCCAGGGGAAGCTCCTACGAGCAGTACTTC. This gives the protein CASSPLSRGSSYEQYF.

The V and J genes are TRBV28 and TRBJ1-1; 11 bases line up with TRBD1. CDR1 and CDR2 from the germline V gene are MDHEN and SYDVKM. V shed 6 bases and J 2 bases; nucleotides not matched to a gene: 11. The CDR3 consists of 17 residues. The CDR3 region has the DNA TGTGCCAGCAGGGATTGGACAGGGGGCGGTTTTAACACTGAAGCTTTCTTT. Translation gives CASRDWTGGGFNTEAFF.

This rearrangement joins TRBV4-1 to TRBJ2-7; no definite D call. V was clipped by 3 bases and J by 3 bases, with 9 bases between them. CDR1 and CDR2 from the germline V gene are MGHRA and YSYEKL. CDR3 length equals 13 residues. CDR3 amino acids: CASSQVVFYEQYF. The CDR3, as DNA: TGCGCCAGCAGCCAGGTGGTCTTCTACGAGCAGTACTTC.

J is TRBJ2-1 and V is TRBV6-6; 8 bases match TRBD1. The CDR3 contains 14 residues. Losses at the gene ends were 6 bases for V and 4 bases for J; bases not matched to a gene: 5. Germline V CDR1 and CDR2: MNHNY, SVGAGI (reference sequence). The CDR3 loop reads CASSGQGLYNEQFF. The CDR3 DNA reads TGTGCCAGCAGCGGACAGGGCTTATACAATGAGCAGTTCTTC.

The chain carries TRBV20-1 and TRBJ2-1; 10 nucleotides line up with TRBD2. The V gene end was trimmed by 7 bases and the J gene end by 8 bases; junction bases not matched to a gene: 2. From germline, CDR1 is DFQATT and CDR2 SNEGSKA (reference sequence). The CDR3 has 11 residues. DNA for the CDR3: TGCAGTGGCCTAGCGGGAGATGAGCAGTTCTTC. Translating it yields CSGLAGDEQFF.

The DNA for the CDR3 is TGTGCCAGCAGCCGAGGGGCGGGGAACACTGAAGCTTTCTTT. As protein: CASSRGAGNTEAFF. The chain combines TRBV7-9 with TRBJ1-1, with D possibly TRBD1 on 5 matching bases. Trimming took off 5 bases at V and 1 base at J, with 11 bases between the two ends. The CDR3 sequence is 14 residues long. CDR1 and CDR2 (germline): SEHNR, FQNEAQ (reference sequence).